The clone carrying this T cell receptor (beta chain) was observed once. One end of the junction varies from germline; a read error may be responsible. The CDR3 covers 14 residues. Germline CDR1 MNHEY, CDR2 SMNVEV (reference sequence). The source of the sample is a study of immune heterogeneity within non-small cell lung tumors. Amplifying TCR beta CDR3 involved multiplex PCR carried out with 32 V and 13 J primers. TCRdb called the multiplex PCR reads again in MiXCR, with one record for every CDR3 protein. Of 3,500 to 5,500 distinct CDR3 sequences in the sample, 20% to 30% were seen once. Template input, which was bulk tumor genomic DNA, totaled roughly 590 ng per sample. Several biopsies per primary tumor were taken during surgery, spaced as far apart as possible. The study cohort was described as untreated, and its members had newly diagnosed non-small cell lung cancer. They went on to have curative surgery.

The sequencing input was lung tumor tissue. This sequence was found in a man aged 45-65 years with non-small cell lung cancer. V gene TRBV27 combines with J gene TRBJ2-7, with 8 bases fitting TRBD1. CDR3: CVSRNAGGGDEQYF. The CDR3, as DNA: TGTGTCAGCAGGAACGCAGGGGGCGGCGACGAGCAGTACTTC.